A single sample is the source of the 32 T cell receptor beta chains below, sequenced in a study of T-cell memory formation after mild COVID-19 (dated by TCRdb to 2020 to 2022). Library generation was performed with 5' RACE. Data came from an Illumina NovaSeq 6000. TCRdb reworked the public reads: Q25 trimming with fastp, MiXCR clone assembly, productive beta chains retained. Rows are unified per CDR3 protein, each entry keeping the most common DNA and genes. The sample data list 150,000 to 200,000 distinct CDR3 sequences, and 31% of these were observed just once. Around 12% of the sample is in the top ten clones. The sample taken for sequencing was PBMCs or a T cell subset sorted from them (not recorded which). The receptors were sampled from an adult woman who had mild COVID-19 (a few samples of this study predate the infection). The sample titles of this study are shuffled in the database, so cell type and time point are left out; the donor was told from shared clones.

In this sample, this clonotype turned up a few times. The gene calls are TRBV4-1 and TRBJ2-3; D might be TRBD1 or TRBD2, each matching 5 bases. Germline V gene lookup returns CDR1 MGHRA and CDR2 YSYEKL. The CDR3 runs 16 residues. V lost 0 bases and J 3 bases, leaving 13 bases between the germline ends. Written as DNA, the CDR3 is TGCGCCAGCAGCCAAGATGGGACCTTGAGGACAGATACGCAGTATTTT. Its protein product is CASSQDGTLRTDTQYF.

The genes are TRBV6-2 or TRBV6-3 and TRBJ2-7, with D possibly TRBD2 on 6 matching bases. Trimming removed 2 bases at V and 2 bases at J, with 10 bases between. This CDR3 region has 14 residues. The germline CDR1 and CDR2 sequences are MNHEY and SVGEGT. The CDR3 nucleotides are TGTGCCAGCAGTTACGTAGCGGCCACCTACGAGCAGTACTTC. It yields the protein CASSYVAATYEQYF.

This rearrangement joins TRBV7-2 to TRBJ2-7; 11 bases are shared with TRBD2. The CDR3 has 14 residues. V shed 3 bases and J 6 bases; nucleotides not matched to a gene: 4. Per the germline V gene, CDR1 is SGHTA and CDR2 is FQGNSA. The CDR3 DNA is TGTGCCAGCAGCTTGGGACTAGCGGTAACCGAGCAGTACTTC. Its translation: CASSLGLAVTEQYF.

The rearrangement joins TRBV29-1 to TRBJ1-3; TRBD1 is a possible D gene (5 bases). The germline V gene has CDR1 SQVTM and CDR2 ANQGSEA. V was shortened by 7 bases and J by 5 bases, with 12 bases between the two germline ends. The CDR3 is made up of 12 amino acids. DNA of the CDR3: TGCAGCGCTTCGGACACCCGAAACACCATATATTTT. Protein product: CSASDTRNTIYF.

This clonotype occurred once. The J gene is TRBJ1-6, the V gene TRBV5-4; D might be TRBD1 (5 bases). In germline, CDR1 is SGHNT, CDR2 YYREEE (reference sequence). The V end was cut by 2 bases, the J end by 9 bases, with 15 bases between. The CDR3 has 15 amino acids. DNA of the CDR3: TGTGCCAGCAGCTTCTGGACCCAGAGGGGTTCACCCCTCCACTTT. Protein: CASSFWTQRGSPLHF.

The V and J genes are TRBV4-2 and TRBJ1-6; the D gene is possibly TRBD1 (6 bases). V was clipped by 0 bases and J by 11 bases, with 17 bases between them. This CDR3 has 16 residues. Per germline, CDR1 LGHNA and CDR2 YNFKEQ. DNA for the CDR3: TGTGCCAGCAGCCAAGATGAGGCAGGGGAGAGTGCACCCCTCCACTTT. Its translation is CASSQDEAGESAPLHF.

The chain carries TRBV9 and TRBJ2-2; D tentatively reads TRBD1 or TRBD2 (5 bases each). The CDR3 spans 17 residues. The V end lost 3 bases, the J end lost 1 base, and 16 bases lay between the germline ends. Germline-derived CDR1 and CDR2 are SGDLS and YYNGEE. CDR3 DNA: TGTGCCAGCAGCGCTCCGAGGGGCGAAGGGAACACCGGGGAGCTGTTTTTT. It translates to CASSAPRGEGNTGELFF. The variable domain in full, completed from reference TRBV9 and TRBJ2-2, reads DSGVTQTPKHLITATGQRVTLRCSPRSGDLSVYWYQQSLDQGLQFLIQYYNGEERAKGNILERFSAQQFPDLHSELNLSSLELGDSALYFCASSAPRGEGNTGELFFGEGSRLTVL.

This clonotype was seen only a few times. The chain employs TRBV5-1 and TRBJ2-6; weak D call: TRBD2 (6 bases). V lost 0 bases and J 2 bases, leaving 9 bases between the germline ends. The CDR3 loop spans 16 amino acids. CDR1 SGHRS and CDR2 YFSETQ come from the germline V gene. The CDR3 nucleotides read TGCGCCAGCAGCTTGGCGGCGGGGACTGGGGCCAACGTCCTGACTTTC. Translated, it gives CASSLAAGTGANVLTF.

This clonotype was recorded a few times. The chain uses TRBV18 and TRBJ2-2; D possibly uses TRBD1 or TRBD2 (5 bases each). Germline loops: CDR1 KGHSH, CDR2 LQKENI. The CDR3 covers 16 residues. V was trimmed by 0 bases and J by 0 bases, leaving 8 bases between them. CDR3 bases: TGTGCCAGCTCACCACCCGAGGGGCCGAACACCGGGGAGCTGTTTTTT. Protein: CASSPPEGPNTGELFF.

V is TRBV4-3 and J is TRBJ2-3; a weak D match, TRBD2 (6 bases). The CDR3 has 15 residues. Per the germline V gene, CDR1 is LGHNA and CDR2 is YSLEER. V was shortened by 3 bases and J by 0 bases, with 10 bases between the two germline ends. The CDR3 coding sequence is TGCGCCAGCAGCCAGAGGAGGGCTAGCACAGATACGCAGTATTTT. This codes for CASSQRRASTDTQYF.

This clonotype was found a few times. Written as DNA, the CDR3 is TGTGCCAGCAGCCAAGAAGCCCTAGCGGGAGGGGGCAATGAGCAGTTCTTC. Translated, it gives CASSQEALAGGGNEQFF. V is TRBV3-1 and J is TRBJ2-1, with 12 bases fitting TRBD2. The CDR3 runs 17 residues. Germline V gene data show CDR1 as LGHDT and CDR2 as YNNKEL (reference sequence). The J segment lost 6 bases and the V segment lost 0 bases, leaving 6 bases of the junction unmatched.

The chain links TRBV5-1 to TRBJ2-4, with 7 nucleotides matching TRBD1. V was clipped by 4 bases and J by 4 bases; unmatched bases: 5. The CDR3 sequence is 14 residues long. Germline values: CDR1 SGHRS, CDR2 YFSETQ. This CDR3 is CASSPGQTKNIQYF. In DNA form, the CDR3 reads TGCGCCAGCAGCCCGGGACAGACAAAAAACATTCAGTACTTC. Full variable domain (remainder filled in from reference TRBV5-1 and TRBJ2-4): KAGVTQTPRYLIKTRGQQVTLSCSPISGHRSVSWYQQTPGQGLQFLFEYFSETQRNKGNFPGRFSGRQFSNSRSEMNVSTLELGDSALYLCASSPGQTKNIQYFGAGTRLSVL.

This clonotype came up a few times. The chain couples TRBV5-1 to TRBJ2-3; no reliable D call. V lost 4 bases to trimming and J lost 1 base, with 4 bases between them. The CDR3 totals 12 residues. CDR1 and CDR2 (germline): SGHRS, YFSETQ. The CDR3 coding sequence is TGCGCCAGCAGCACCGGCACAGATACGCAGTATTTT. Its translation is CASSTGTDTQYF.

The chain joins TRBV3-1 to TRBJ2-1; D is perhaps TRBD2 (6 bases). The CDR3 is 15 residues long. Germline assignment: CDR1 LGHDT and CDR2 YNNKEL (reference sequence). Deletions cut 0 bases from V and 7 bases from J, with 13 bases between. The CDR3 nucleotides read TGTGCCAGCAGCCAAGATGCGGGAACGAGGAATGAGCAGTTCTTC. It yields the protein CASSQDAGTRNEQFF.

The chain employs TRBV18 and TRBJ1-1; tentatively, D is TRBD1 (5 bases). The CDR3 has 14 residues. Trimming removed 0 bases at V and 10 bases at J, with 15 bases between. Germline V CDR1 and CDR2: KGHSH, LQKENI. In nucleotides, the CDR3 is TGTGCCAGCTCACCACCGGGGGTTCCCCGAGGAGCTTTCTTT. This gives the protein CASSPPGVPRGAFF.

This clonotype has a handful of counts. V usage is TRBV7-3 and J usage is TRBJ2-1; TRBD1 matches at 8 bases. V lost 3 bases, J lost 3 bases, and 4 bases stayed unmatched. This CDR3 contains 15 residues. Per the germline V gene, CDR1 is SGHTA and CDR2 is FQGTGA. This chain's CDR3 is CASSFDRGNYNEQFF. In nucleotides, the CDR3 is TGTGCCAGCAGCTTTGACAGGGGAAACTACAATGAGCAGTTCTTC.

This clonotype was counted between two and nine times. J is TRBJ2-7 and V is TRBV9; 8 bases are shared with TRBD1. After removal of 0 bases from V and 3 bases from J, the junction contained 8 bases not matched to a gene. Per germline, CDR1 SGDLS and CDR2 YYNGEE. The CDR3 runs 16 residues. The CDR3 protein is CASSVAPQGARYEQYF. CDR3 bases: TGTGCCAGCAGCGTAGCTCCCCAGGGGGCGCGCTACGAGCAGTACTTC.

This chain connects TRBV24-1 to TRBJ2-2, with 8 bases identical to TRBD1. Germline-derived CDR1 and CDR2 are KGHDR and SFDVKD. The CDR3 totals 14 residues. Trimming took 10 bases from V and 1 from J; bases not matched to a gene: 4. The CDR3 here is CATAGQGNTGELFF. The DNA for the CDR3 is TGTGCCACGGCCGGACAGGGGAACACCGGGGAGCTGTTTTTT.

CDR3 sequence (DNA): TGTGCCAGCAGCCCTGGACTAGGCGAGCAGTACTTC. Translation gives CASSPGLGEQYF. V gene TRBV12-3 or TRBV12-4 combines with J gene TRBJ2-7, with 7 nucleotides matching TRBD2. The ends lost 6 bases at V and 6 bases at J; junction bases unmatched: 5. The CDR3 loop spans 12 amino acids.

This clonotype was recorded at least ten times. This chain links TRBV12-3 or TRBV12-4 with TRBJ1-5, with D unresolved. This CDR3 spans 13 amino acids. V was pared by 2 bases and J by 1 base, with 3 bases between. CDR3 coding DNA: TGTGCCAGCAGTTTATCGAGCAATCAGCCCCAGCATTTT. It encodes CASSLSSNQPQHF.

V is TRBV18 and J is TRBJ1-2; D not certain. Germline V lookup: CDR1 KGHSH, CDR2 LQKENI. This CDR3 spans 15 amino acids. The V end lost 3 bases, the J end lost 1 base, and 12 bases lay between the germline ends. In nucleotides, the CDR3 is TGTGCCAGCTCACCGGAACAGAAAAGTAACTATGGCTACACCTTC. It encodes CASSPEQKSNYGYTF.

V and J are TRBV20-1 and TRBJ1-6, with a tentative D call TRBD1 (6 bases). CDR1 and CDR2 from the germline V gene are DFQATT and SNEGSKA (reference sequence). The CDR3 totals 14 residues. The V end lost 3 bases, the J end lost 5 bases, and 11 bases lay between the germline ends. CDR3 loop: CSASARTDNSPLHF. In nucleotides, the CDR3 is TGCAGTGCTAGTGCACGGACAGATAATTCACCCCTCCACTTT.

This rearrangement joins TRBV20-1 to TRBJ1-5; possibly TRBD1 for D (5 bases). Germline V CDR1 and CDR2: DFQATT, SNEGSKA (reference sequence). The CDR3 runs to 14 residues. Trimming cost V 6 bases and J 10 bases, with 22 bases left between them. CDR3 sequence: CSAGHPGGLYPQHF. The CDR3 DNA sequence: TGCAGTGCCGGCCATCCCGGGGGTCTTTACCCCCAGCATTTT.

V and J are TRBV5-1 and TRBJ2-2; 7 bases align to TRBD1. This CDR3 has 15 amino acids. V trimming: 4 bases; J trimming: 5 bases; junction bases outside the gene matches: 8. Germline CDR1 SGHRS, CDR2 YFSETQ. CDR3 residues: CASSVTTGNTGELFF. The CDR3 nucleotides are TGCGCCAGCAGCGTGACGACAGGGAATACCGGGGAGCTGTTTTTT. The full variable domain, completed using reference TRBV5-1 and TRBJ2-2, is KAGVTQTPRYLIKTRGQQVTLSCSPISGHRSVSWYQQTPGQGLQFLFEYFSETQRNKGNFPGRFSGRQFSNSRSEMNVSTLELGDSALYLCASSVTTGNTGELFFGEGSRLTVL.

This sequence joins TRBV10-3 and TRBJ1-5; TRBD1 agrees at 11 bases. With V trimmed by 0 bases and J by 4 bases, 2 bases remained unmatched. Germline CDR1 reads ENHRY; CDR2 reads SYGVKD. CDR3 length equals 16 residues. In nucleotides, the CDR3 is TGTGCCATCAGTGAGTCCGGGACAGGGGGAAATCAGCCCCAGCATTTT. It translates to CAISESGTGGNQPQHF.

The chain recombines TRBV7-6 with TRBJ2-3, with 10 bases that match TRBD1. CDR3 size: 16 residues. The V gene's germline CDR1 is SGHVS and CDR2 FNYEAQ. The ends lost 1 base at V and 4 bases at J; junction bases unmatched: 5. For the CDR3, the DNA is TGTGCCAGCAGCTTAGAAGGGGACAGGGGTTCAGATACGCAGTATTTT. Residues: CASSLEGDRGSDTQYF.

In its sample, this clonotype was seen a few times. Here the CDR3 reads CASSAHSGKSNEQFF. The CDR3 DNA reads TGTGCCAGCAGCGCCCATAGCGGGAAAAGCAATGAGCAGTTCTTC. V usage is TRBV6-2 or TRBV6-3 and J usage is TRBJ2-1; 8 bases are a match to TRBD2. Germline assignment: CDR1 MNHEY and CDR2 SVGEGT. Losses at the gene ends were 6 bases for V and 6 bases for J; bases not matched to a gene: 10. The CDR3 consists of 15 residues.

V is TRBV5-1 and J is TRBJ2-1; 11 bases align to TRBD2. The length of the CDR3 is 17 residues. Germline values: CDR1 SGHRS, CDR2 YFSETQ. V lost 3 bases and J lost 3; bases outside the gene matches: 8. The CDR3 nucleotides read TGCGCCAGCAGCTCGGTGGGACTAGCGGCATTCTACAATGAGCAGTTCTTC. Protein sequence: CASSSVGLAAFYNEQFF.

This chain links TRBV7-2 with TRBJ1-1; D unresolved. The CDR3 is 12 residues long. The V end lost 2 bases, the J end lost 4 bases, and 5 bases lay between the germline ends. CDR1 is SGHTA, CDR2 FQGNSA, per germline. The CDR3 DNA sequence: TGTGCCAGCAGCTTATTTGGCACTGAAGCTTTCTTT. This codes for CASSLFGTEAFF.

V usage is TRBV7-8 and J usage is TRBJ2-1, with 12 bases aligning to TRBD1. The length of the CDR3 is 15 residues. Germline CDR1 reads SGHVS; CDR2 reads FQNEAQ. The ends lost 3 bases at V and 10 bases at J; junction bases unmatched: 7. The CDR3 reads CASSFGTGGKIEQFF. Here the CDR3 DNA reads TGTGCCAGCAGCTTTGGGACAGGGGGCAAAATCGAGCAGTTCTTC.

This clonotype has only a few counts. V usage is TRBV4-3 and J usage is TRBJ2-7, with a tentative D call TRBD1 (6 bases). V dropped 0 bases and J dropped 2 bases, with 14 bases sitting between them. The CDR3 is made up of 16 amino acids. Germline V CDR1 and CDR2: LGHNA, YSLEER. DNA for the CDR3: TGCGCCAGCAGCCAAGATCCCAGGGGCCAAGCCTACGAGCAGTACTTC. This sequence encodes CASSQDPRGQAYEQYF.

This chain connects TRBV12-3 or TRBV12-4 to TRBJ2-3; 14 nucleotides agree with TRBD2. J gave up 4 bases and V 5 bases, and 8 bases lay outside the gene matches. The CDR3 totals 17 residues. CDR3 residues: CASSPGTSGSRADTQYF. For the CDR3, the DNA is TGTGCCAGCAGTCCCGGGACTAGCGGGAGTAGGGCAGATACGCAGTATTTT.